Shown below are 25 T cell receptor beta chains from a single sample sequenced in a study of cytomegalovirus exposure and HLA in healthy donors. Using immunoSEQ multiplex PCR, the repertoire was profiled, and TCRdb retains in-frame clones only, with some absent. The data show tens of thousands of clones, with 91% seen just once and about 3.2% held by the top ten. The sequenced sample consisted of PBMCs. The receptors originated from a man aged 18 to 29 in good health and CMV-seronegative.

A word on this clone: The junction departs from germline at one end; a sequencing error may be responsible. This chain uses TRBV18 with TRBJ2-1; D not resolved. This CDR3 comprises 16 residues. Germline lookup yields CDR1 KGHSH and CDR2 LQKENI. DNA for the CDR3: TGTGCCAGCTCACCATCGGGTTTAGAGGTGGTCAATAAGCAGTTCTTC. The encoded protein is CASSPSGLEVVNKQFF. Full variable domain (rest looked up from reference TRBV18 and TRBJ2-1): NAGVMQNPRHLVRRRGQEARLRCSPMKGHSHVYWYRQLPEEGLKFMVYLQKENIIDESGMPKERFSAEFPKEGPSILRIQQVVRGDSAAYFCASSPSGLEVVNKQFFGPGTRLTVL.

J is TRBJ2-7 and V is TRBV7-2; no reliable D call. Deletions cut 5 bases from V and 7 bases from J, with 12 bases between. The CDR3 contains 12 residues. CDR1 is SGHTA and CDR2 is FQGNSA in the germline V gene. CDR3: CASSQPASEQYF. The CDR3 bases are TGTGCCAGCAGCCAGCCAGCGTCAGAGCAGTACTTC.

The chain uses TRBV7-8 and TRBJ1-5; tentative D call: TRBD1 (5 bases). V lost 10 bases and J 1 base, leaving 11 bases between the germline ends. Germline V gene data show CDR1 as SGHVS and CDR2 as FQNEAQ. This CDR3 region has 13 residues. The CDR3 sequence: CATHGGSNQPQHF. CDR3 DNA sequence: TGTGCCACCCACGGGGGGAGCAATCAGCCCCAGCATTTT.

J is TRBJ2-1 and V is TRBV4-3; TRBD2 might be the D (6 bases). The CDR3 consists of 14 residues. Per the germline V gene, CDR1 is LGHNA and CDR2 is YSLEER. V was pared by 0 bases and J by 7 bases, with 10 bases between. CDR3 nucleotides: TGCGCCAGCAGCCAAGAGCCTAGCGCTAATGAGCAGTTCTTC. It is translated as CASSQEPSANEQFF.

The rearrangement links TRBV4-3 to TRBJ2-7; the D gene is possibly TRBD2 (6 bases). The CDR3 is 16 residues long. V lost 4 bases, J lost 2 bases, and 18 bases lay in between. Germline CDR1 and CDR2: LGHNA and YSLEER. The CDR3 protein is CASSPEEGAHTYEQYF. The CDR3 DNA is TGCGCCAGCAGCCCAGAGGAGGGAGCACATACCTACGAGCAGTACTTC.

V is TRBV7-2 and J is TRBJ2-7, with 13 bases lining up with TRBD2. This CDR3 is built from 15 residues. J gave up 6 bases and V 5 bases, and 7 bases lay outside the gene matches. Per germline, CDR1 SGHTA and CDR2 FQGNSA. CDR3 protein: CASSNGLAGDREQYF. The CDR3 nucleotides read TGTGCCAGCAGCAACGGACTAGCGGGAGACCGCGAGCAGTACTTC.

The V call is TRBV4-3, the J call TRBJ2-1; TRBD1 is a possible D gene (5 bases). Germline CDR1 and CDR2: LGHNA and YSLEER. V lost 4 bases and J 3 bases, leaving 10 bases between the germline ends. The CDR3 runs 14 residues. The DNA for the CDR3 is TGCGCCAGCAGCCCCGTGGGGCGCTACAATGAGCAGTTCTTC. It encodes CASSPVGRYNEQFF.

The chain employs TRBV21-1 and TRBJ1-5; the table calls TRBD1, which could not be checked here. TRBV21-1 has pseudogene status. The CDR3 has 17 amino acids. CDR3 protein: CASSIRRHTGERQPQHF. In nucleotides, the CDR3 is TGTGCCAGCAGCATCCGGCGCCATACAGGGGAGAGGCAGCCCCAGCATTTT.

The chain recombines TRBV6-6 with TRBJ2-1; 9 nucleotides match TRBD2. The germline V gene has CDR1 MNHNY and CDR2 SVGAGI (reference sequence). The V gene end was trimmed by 6 bases and the J gene end by 9 bases; junction bases not matched to a gene: 9. The CDR3 extends over 14 amino acids. CDR3 in amino acids: CASSSGLALSEQFF. For the CDR3, the DNA is TGTGCCAGCAGCTCGGGACTAGCATTGTCTGAGCAGTTCTTC.

The chain links TRBV19 to TRBJ2-2; a possible D gene is TRBD1 (6 bases). V was clipped by 5 bases and J by 1 base, with 8 bases between them. The CDR3 has 14 residues. Germline CDR1 and CDR2: LNHDA and SQIVND (reference sequence). The CDR3 spells CASSAQGNTGELFF. In DNA, the CDR3 is TGTGCCAGTAGTGCACAGGGGAACACCGGGGAGCTGTTTTTT. Supplemented by reference TRBV19 and TRBJ2-2, the full variable domain reads DGGITQSPKYLFRKEGQNVTLSCEQNLNHDAMYWYRQDPGQGLRLIYYSQIVNDFQKGDIAEGYSVSREKKESFPLTVTSAQKNPTAFYLCASSAQGNTGELFFGEGSRLTVL.

The rearrangement uses TRBV7-2 and TRBJ1-5; no clear D. There are 13 residues in the CDR3. Trimming took 5 bases from V and 0 from J, leaving 5 bases between them. In germline, CDR1 is SGHTA, CDR2 FQGNSA. This CDR3 is CASSPGSNQPQHF. The CDR3 nucleotides read TGTGCCAGCAGCCCAGGTAGCAATCAGCCCCAGCATTTT.

The chain has TRBV28 and TRBJ2-1, with 8 bases lining up with TRBD1. V shed 3 bases and J 6 bases; nucleotides not matched to a gene: 13. This CDR3 is 17 amino acids long. CDR1 and CDR2 from the germline V gene are MDHEN and SYDVKM. This chain's CDR3 is CASSFGFLGTGGNEQFF. The CDR3 DNA is TGTGCCAGCAGTTTTGGGTTCTTAGGGACAGGCGGCAATGAGCAGTTCTTC.

Regarding this clone: A read error may account for a junction end that differs from germline. The chain combines TRBV7-7 with TRBJ2-2; 9 bases align to TRBD1. Germline V gives CDR1 SSHAT, CDR2 FNYEAQ (reference sequence). The CDR3 has 16 residues. DNA for the CDR3: TGTGCTAGCAGCTTAGAACAGGGGGCCAAGACCGGGGAGCTGTTTTTT. Translation: CASSLEQGAKTGELFF.

V is TRBV27 and J is TRBJ2-3; 10 positions match TRBD2. The ends lost 6 bases at V and 2 bases at J; junction bases unmatched: 11. This CDR3 is 17 amino acids long. Germline CDR1 and CDR2: MNHEY and SMNVEV (reference sequence). Here the CDR3 reads CASSHIPLAGATDTQYF. The CDR3 coding sequence is TGTGCCAGCAGCCATATCCCCCTAGCGGGAGCCACAGATACGCAGTATTTT.

The chain joins TRBV6-6 to TRBJ2-3; no clear D. V gave up 7 bases and J gave up 0 bases, with 14 bases separating them. This CDR3 is built from 15 residues. Germline CDR1 MNHNY, CDR2 SVGAGI (reference sequence). The CDR3 nucleotides read TGTGCCAGCACCGTAGAGAGCCCTAGCACAGATACGCAGTATTTT. This translates into CASTVESPSTDTQYF.

V gene TRBV7-2 combines with J gene TRBJ1-2; D possibly corresponds to TRBD1 (6 bases). V lost 5 bases, J lost 4 bases, and 17 bases lay in between. The CDR3 contains 15 residues. CDR1 is SGHTA, CDR2 FQGNSA, per germline. In DNA, the CDR3 is TGTGCCAGCAGCCGTGCACAGGAAGGGGGCTATGGCTACACCTTC. Its translation is CASSRAQEGGYGYTF.

This chain links TRBV7-3 with TRBJ2-5; 9 nucleotides match TRBD2. The V segment lost 6 bases and the J segment 1 base; nucleotides outside the gene matches: 6. CDR1 is SGHTA and CDR2 is FQGTGA in the germline V gene. The CDR3 runs 15 residues. CDR3 residues: CASRSGTSLQETQYF. DNA of the CDR3: TGTGCCAGCAGGTCGGGGACTAGCCTCCAAGAGACCCAGTACTTC.

The rearrangement joins TRBV7-6 to TRBJ2-2; the D gene is possibly TRBD1 (6 bases). Trimming cost V 5 bases and J 6 bases, with 16 bases left between them. This CDR3 region has 15 residues. The V gene's germline CDR1 is SGHVS and CDR2 FNYEAQ. CDR3: CASSPTGLVSGELFF. The CDR3 DNA sequence: TGTGCCAGCAGCCCCACAGGGCTGGTCTCCGGGGAGCTGTTTTTT.

V usage is TRBV5-1 and J usage is TRBJ1-1; D might be TRBD1 (5 bases). V gave up 4 bases and J gave up 11 bases, with 12 bases separating them. Germline V gives CDR1 SGHRS, CDR2 YFSETQ. This CDR3 comprises 11 residues. The DNA of the CDR3 is TGCGCCAGCAGCGGGTCGGAGGGGGCTTTCTTT. It specifies CASSGSEGAFF.

The chain has TRBV7-3 and TRBJ2-5; TRBD1 matches at 10 bases. The ends lost 0 bases at V and 3 bases at J; junction bases unmatched: 1. Germline V gives CDR1 SGHTA, CDR2 FQGTGA. The CDR3 has 15 residues. The CDR3 spells CASSLTGTGEETQYF. CDR3 coding DNA: TGTGCCAGCAGCTTAACCGGGACAGGGGAAGAGACCCAGTACTTC.

The gene calls are TRBV19 and TRBJ1-1; D call uncertain. The CDR3 spans 12 residues. In germline, CDR1 is LNHDA, CDR2 SQIVND (reference sequence). V lost 2 bases to trimming and J lost 3 bases, with 4 bases between them. The CDR3: CASSIQDTEAFF. The CDR3 nucleotides are TGTGCCAGTAGTATACAGGACACTGAAGCTTTCTTT.

This clone was recorded only once. The chain joins TRBV12-5 to TRBJ1-1, with TRBD1 matching over 10 bases. V was pared by 3 bases and J by 7 bases, with 23 bases of the junction left unmatched. The CDR3 contains 20 residues. Germline assignment: CDR1 LGHNT and CDR2 FRNRAP. CDR3 amino acids: CASGLQTTFGTGDRWIEAFF. CDR3 DNA: TGTGCTAGTGGTTTACAAACGACCTTCGGGACAGGGGACCGTTGGATTGAAGCTTTCTTT.

V is TRBV9 and J is TRBJ1-2; tentative D call: TRBD1 (6 bases). Trimming took off 2 bases at V and 4 bases at J, with 6 bases between the two ends. The V gene's germline CDR1 is SGDLS and CDR2 YYNGEE. The CDR3 has 12 amino acids. The CDR3 reads CASSVDSYGYTF. DNA for the CDR3: TGTGCCAGCAGCGTGGACAGCTATGGCTACACCTTC. The full variable domain, completed using reference TRBV9 and TRBJ1-2, is DSGVTQTPKHLITATGQRVTLRCSPRSGDLSVYWYQQSLDQGLQFLIQYYNGEERAKGNILERFSAQQFPDLHSELNLSSLELGDSALYFCASSVDSYGYTFGSGTRLTVV.

This chain links TRBV19 with TRBJ2-5; weak D call: TRBD1 (5 bases). The CDR3 is made up of 13 amino acids. V shed 8 bases and J shed 4 bases, with 14 bases lying between them. The germline V gene has CDR1 LNHDA and CDR2 SQIVND (reference sequence). The CDR3: CASGTPQGETQYF. The CDR3 DNA follows: TGTGCCAGTGGTACTCCCCAGGGAGAGACCCAGTACTTC.

The table lists this clone with a few counts. The genes are TRBV28 and TRBJ2-7; D is uncertain. CDR3 length equals 11 residues. The V end lost 4 bases, the J end lost 4 bases, and 5 bases lay between the germline ends. Germline CDR1 and CDR2: MDHEN and SYDVKM. DNA for the CDR3: TGTGCCAGCAGTTCCAGATACGAGCAGTACTTC. Translation gives CASSSRYEQYF.